This T cell receptor beta chain was found in a study of OX40 agonist ivuxolimab in advanced cancers. Across the whole study: Ivuxolimab is an agonistic anti-OX40 (CD134) antibody, and patients were treated with it.

V lost 1 base and J lost 5, with 8 bases in between. The CDR3 runs 13 residues. CDR1 is SGHTA, CDR2 FQGNSA, per germline. Only in-frame clones appear in the TCRdb table, and some are missing; sequencing was by immunoSEQ multiplex PCR. The table has fewer than 45,000 clones, roughly 90% seen once. The chain is built from TRBV7-2 and TRBJ1-2; D is undetermined. The sample consisted of CD4+ or CD8+ T cells sorted from blood, taken in a trial of the OX40 agonist ivuxolimab. This receptor was taken from an adult with an advanced solid tumor such as melanoma, head and neck, liver or kidney cancer. The DNA of the CDR3 is TGTGCCAGCAGCTTAGGGAGTGGTTATGGCTACACCTTC. It yields the protein CASSLGSGYGYTF.